The following is a TCR beta chain sequence with its context. A library of TCRbeta sequences, prepared with unique molecular identifiers, was generated. TCRdb used MiXCR to reprocess the PCR reads, holding one entry per CDR3 protein. Of a few hundred thousand distinct CDR3 sequences listed, 25% to 30% are singletons. This CDR3 is built from 14 residues. Germline trimming cut 3 bases from V and 7 bases from J; bases unmatched to any gene: 6. Germline-derived CDR1 and CDR2 are LGHDT and YNNKEL (reference sequence). The entry originates in a study of T-cell reconstitution after alpha-beta-depleted transplantation in children.

The receptor's source is a boy under three years old with Wiskott-Aldrich syndrome, due to receive a stem cell transplant. The genes are TRBV3-1 and TRBJ2-1; 7 bases line up with TRBD2. Material: PBMCs, obtained before TCRalphabeta/CD19-depleted stem cell transplant. DNA for the CDR3: TGTGCCAGCAGCCATGCCGGGACTACTAATGAGCAGTTCTTC. Its translation is CASSHAGTTNEQFF.